The 21 T cell receptor beta chains presented below share a single source sample, sequenced in a study of CD8+ T cells in alopecia areata. cDNA prepared by RNA extraction and subsequent reverse transcription served as the template for sequencing. The data were produced by immunoSEQ multiplex PCR, yet TCRdb's version contains in-frame clones alone and is incomplete. The data contain about 82,000 clones, roughly 50% of them singletons. The specimen was NKG2D-high CD8+ T cells sorted from blood. These receptors all stem from a human donor with alopecia areata.

There are a few counts of this clone. The gene calls are TRBV29-1 and TRBJ2-1, with 11 bases lining up with TRBD2. The length of the CDR3 is 16 residues. V dropped 2 bases and J dropped 8; count of bases not matched to a gene: 11. The germline gives CDR1 SQVTM, CDR2 ANQGSEA. The CDR3 region has the DNA TGCAGCGTTGAATTGGGGCTAGCGGGAGGTGAATATGAGCAGTTCTTC. Translating gives CSVELGLAGGEYEQFF.

This chain connects TRBV4-1 to TRBJ2-1; no firm D call. V shed 4 bases and J shed 0 bases, with 16 bases lying between them. CDR1 and CDR2 from the germline V gene are MGHRA and YSYEKL. This CDR3 is 17 amino acids long. The CDR3 nucleotides read TGCGCCAGCAGCCCCACTTCCGAGCCGAGCTCCTACAATGAGCAGTTCTTC. Translating it yields CASSPTSEPSSYNEQFF.

The J gene is TRBJ2-1, the V gene TRBV6-5; 14 bases line up with TRBD2. J lost 9 bases, V lost 5 bases, and 6 bases had no gene match. CDR1 and CDR2 from the germline V gene are MNHEY and SVGAGI. CDR3 length: 15 residues. The CDR3 coding sequence is TGTGCCAGCAGTACGGGACTAGCGGGAGCCCTTGAGCAGTTCTTC. It specifies CASSTGLAGALEQFF.

The rearrangement joins TRBV6-6 to TRBJ1-5, with D uncertain. CDR3 length: 15 amino acids. Trimming took 4 bases from V and 0 from J, leaving 10 bases between them. The germline V gene has CDR1 MNHNY and CDR2 SVGAGI (reference sequence). As DNA, the CDR3 is TGTGCCAGCAGTTCCCGGAAACTTAGCAATCAGCCCCAGCATTTT. Residues: CASSSRKLSNQPQHF.

The J gene is TRBJ2-7, the V gene TRBV7-6; 9 bases map to TRBD1. The length of the CDR3 is 14 residues. The germline gives CDR1 SGHVS, CDR2 FNYEAQ. The junction had 1 base not matched to a gene; V was cut back by 1 base and J by 3 bases. The CDR3 nucleotides read TGTGCCAGCAGCTTAGGGGGACAGGGCTACGAGCAGTACTTC. Translated, it gives CASSLGGQGYEQYF.

The chain recombines TRBV29-1 with TRBJ2-2; D remains unclear. Germline CDR1 SQVTM, CDR2 ANQGSEA. The germline V and J ends were trimmed by 6 bases and 5 bases, with 13 bases remaining between them. The CDR3 covers 13 residues. The CDR3 reads CSVLIGLTGELFF. In nucleotides, the CDR3 is TGCAGCGTCCTTATCGGTTTAACCGGGGAGCTGTTTTTT.

The V call is TRBV4-3, the J call TRBJ2-1; D is possibly TRBD2 (6 bases). The CDR3 extends over 16 amino acids. Germline values: CDR1 LGHNA, CDR2 YSLEER. Trimming shortened V by 0 bases and J by 3 bases, and 12 bases separated the two germline ends. The CDR3, as DNA: TGCGCCAGCAGCCAAGAAATAGCGGATCGCTACAATGAGCAGTTCTTC. It codes for CASSQEIADRYNEQFF.

The chain is built from TRBV30 and TRBJ2-7; 10 bases map to TRBD2. Looked up from germline, CDR1 is GTSNPN and CDR2 is SVGIG (reference sequence). V was clipped by 2 bases and J by 5 bases; unmatched bases: 12. The CDR3 extends over 16 amino acids. Written as DNA, the CDR3 is TGTGCCTGGAGTTCTGACGTAGCGGGAGGATGGGACGAGCAGTACTTC. It encodes CAWSSDVAGGWDEQYF.

This clone appeared a few times. CDR3 region: CASSPFGGLPNNEQFF. CDR3 bases: TGTGCCAGCAGTCCCTTTGGGGGATTGCCAAACAATGAGCAGTTCTTC. The chain carries TRBV14 and TRBJ2-1; D is possibly TRBD1 or TRBD2 (5 bases each). Per germline, CDR1 SGHDN and CDR2 FVKESK. The V and J ends lost 6 bases and 5 bases respectively, with 20 bases between them. The CDR3 contains 16 residues.

There are a few counts of this clone. The chain has TRBV30 and TRBJ2-2; 7 positions agree with TRBD1. The CDR3 spans 14 residues. V lost 1 base, J lost 5 bases, and 4 bases stayed unmatched. Germline CDR1 and CDR2: GTSNPN and SVGIG (reference sequence). The CDR3 reads CAWSAGQETGELFF. The CDR3 bases are TGTGCCTGGAGTGCTGGACAGGAGACCGGGGAGCTGTTTTTT. The full variable domain, rest sourced from reference TRBV30 and TRBJ2-2, is SQTIHQWPATLVQPVGSPLSLECTVEGTSNPNLYWYRQAAGRGLQLLFYSVGIGQISSEVPQNLSASRPQDRQFILSSKKLLLSDSGFYLCAWSAGQETGELFFGEGSRLTVL.

This chain joins TRBV19 and TRBJ2-7; D may match TRBD1 or TRBD2 (5 bases each). This CDR3 region has 13 residues. The V gene lost 3 bases and the J gene lost 5 bases, with 11 bases spanning the gap. In germline, CDR1 is LNHDA, CDR2 SQIVND (reference sequence). Written as DNA, the CDR3 is TGTGCCAGTAGTATCGTAGGGACGAACGAGCAGTACTTC. Amino acid sequence: CASSIVGTNEQYF.

The V and J genes are TRBV5-1 and TRBJ2-7, with D unresolved. Trimming pared 2 bases from V and 2 bases from J, leaving 11 bases between. Germline V lookup: CDR1 SGHRS, CDR2 YFSETQ. The CDR3 is made up of 14 amino acids. This CDR3 is CASSFGGPAYEQYF. In DNA, the CDR3 is TGCGCCAGCAGCTTTGGCGGACCGGCCTACGAGCAGTACTTC.

The chain uses TRBV29-1 and TRBJ1-2, with 8 bases matching TRBD1. The ends lost 4 bases at V and 5 bases at J; junction bases unmatched: 12. This CDR3 spans 15 amino acids. Germline assignment: CDR1 SQVTM and CDR2 ANQGSEA. The CDR3 DNA reads TGCAGCGTTGTGGATGGGACAGGCTCGCTTTATGGCTACACCTTC. This encodes CSVVDGTGSLYGYTF.

The rearrangement uses TRBV29-1 and TRBJ1-1, with D unclear. Germline lookup yields CDR1 SQVTM and CDR2 ANQGSEA. V was shortened by 4 bases and J by 7 bases, with 10 bases between the two germline ends. The CDR3 sequence is 11 residues long. The CDR3 nucleotides are TGCAGCGTTGTCGGTCAGATTGAAGCTTTCTTT. Translated: CSVVGQIEAFF.

This clone was recorded many times. The chain couples TRBV7-2 to TRBJ2-1; 7 bases fit TRBD2. V dropped 1 base and J dropped 4; count of bases not matched to a gene: 16. The CDR3 runs 19 residues. Germline CDR1 is SGHTA and CDR2 is FQGNSA. The CDR3 protein is CASSLVGLVGRGRYNEQFF. DNA of the CDR3: TGTGCCAGCAGCTTAGTGGGGTTGGTTGGGCGGGGGAGATACAATGAGCAGTTCTTC.

This clone turned up a few times. CDR3 nucleotide sequence: TGTGCCATCAAGGACCAGGGTATGGATGAGCAGTTCTTC. This gives the protein CAIKDQGMDEQFF. The chain uses TRBV10-3 and TRBJ2-1; D perhaps matches TRBD1 (5 bases). This CDR3 is 13 amino acids long. V lost 7 bases and J 8 bases, leaving 15 bases between the germline ends. CDR1 is ENHRY and CDR2 is SYGVKD in the germline V gene.

The chain uses TRBV25-1 and TRBJ2-7; D might be TRBD2 (6 bases). The CDR3 totals 12 residues. Trimming removed 8 bases from V and 2 bases from J, with 10 bases in between. The germline V gene has CDR1 MGHDK and CDR2 SYGVNS. The CDR3 sequence is CASVGGPYEQYF. Written as DNA, the CDR3 is TGTGCCAGCGTGGGGGGTCCCTACGAGCAGTACTTC.

In nucleotides, the CDR3 is TGTGCCAGCAGTTTATCTTGGGGGTGGGCAGATACGCAGTATTTT. Its protein product is CASSLSWGWADTQYF. The V gene is TRBV27, the J gene TRBJ2-3; D possibly uses TRBD1 or TRBD2 (5 bases each). The CDR3 covers 15 residues. With 0 bases removed from V and 4 bases from J, the gap between germline ends came to 11 bases. CDR1 and CDR2 (germline): MNHEY, SMNVEV (reference sequence).

This chain connects TRBV5-1 to TRBJ2-1; possible D gene TRBD1, 6 bases. The V and J ends lost 1 base and 6 bases respectively, with 14 bases between them. CDR3 length: 15 amino acids. CDR1 SGHRS and CDR2 YFSETQ come from the germline V gene. CDR3 DNA: TGCGCCAGCAGCTTGACGGACAGTAATTTCAATGAGCAGTTCTTC. Its protein is CASSLTDSNFNEQFF.

This clone has only a few counts. The rearrangement uses TRBV29-1 and TRBJ2-3, with 12 bases that match TRBD2. Germline assignment: CDR1 SQVTM and CDR2 ANQGSEA. With 6 bases clipped from V and 0 bases from J, the junction kept 13 bases outside the gene matches. This CDR3 has 18 amino acids. This chain's CDR3 is CSVLGLAGGRSSTDTQYF. The CDR3 DNA is TGCAGCGTCCTGGGGCTAGCGGGAGGGAGATCTAGCACAGATACGCAGTATTTT.

This clone has at least ten counts. The chain joins TRBV21-1 to TRBJ2-7; TRBD2 was called by the table and not checked on the DNA. TRBV21-1 is a pseudogene. CDR3 length: 15 amino acids. CDR3 sequence (DNA): TGTGCCAGCAGCAAAGCGCAAGGACTAGCGGGCGAGCAGTACTTC. Translating it yields CASSKAQGLAGEQYF.